This T cell receptor (beta chain) originates from a study of CD4+ T cells in melanoma. Broader study findings: Neoantigen-specific CD4+ T cells in melanoma reportedly had diverse differentiation states.

V was clipped by 4 bases and J by 5 bases, with 14 bases between them. Germline CDR1 reads SQVTM; CDR2 reads ANQGSEA. CDR3 length: 13 residues. As regards this clone: Its matching antigen is unknown.

Repertoires were generated with immunoSEQ multiplex PCR, while TCRdb's copy carries only in-frame clones and drops some. The table has 11,000 to 15,000 clones, 70% seen once. The sequenced material came from cells from a culture (not recorded whether cultured in vitro). The chain is built from TRBV29-1 and TRBJ2-5; the D is unclear. This clonotype was obtained from a human donor with melanoma. The CDR3 nucleotides read TGCAGCGTTGTAACCCTACCAGCGGAGACCCAGTACTTC. Amino acids: CSVVTLPAETQYF.